These 28 T cell receptor beta chains originate from one sample sequenced in a study of T cell clonality in common variable immunodeficiency. Only in-frame clones appear in the TCRdb table, and some are missing; sequencing was by immunoSEQ multiplex PCR. There are roughly 32,000 clones in the sample, none observed a single time. Input material: peripheral blood mononuclear cells. The receptors were sampled from a person aged 18-70 years in good health.

Details on this clone: Sequencing ends 3 residues short of the CDR3 end; the germline J gene provides the rest. The V and J genes are TRBV7-6 and TRBJ1-2, with D maybe TRBD1 (5 bases). The CDR3 runs 17 residues. V dropped 1 base and J dropped 2 bases, with 17 bases sitting between them. Looked up from germline, CDR1 is SGHVS and CDR2 is FNYEAQ. The CDR3 protein is CASSLGESRETNYGYTF. CDR3 DNA, as far as it was read: TGTGCCAGCAGCTTAGGGGAGAGCAGGGAGACGAACTATGGC.

This clone came up many times. The read stops 3 residues short of the end of the CDR3; the missing end is completed from the germline J gene. The chain combines TRBV6-1 with TRBJ2-3, with 8 bases aligning to TRBD2. Unmatched junction bases numbered 6, after V lost 4 bases and J lost 3 bases. The CDR3 length is 15 residues. The germline V gene encodes CDR1 MNHNS and CDR2 SASEGT. The CDR3 loop reads CASSAERESTDTQYF. Partial CDR3 DNA: TGTGCCAGCAGTGCCGAGCGGGAGAGTACAGATACG.

This clone was recorded many times. The read ends 3 residues early relative to the CDR3; the germline J gene fills the gap. The chain combines TRBV7-3 with TRBJ2-2; D remains ambiguous. V was pared by 2 bases and J by 5 bases, with 6 bases between. This CDR3 contains 13 residues. Germline V lookup: CDR1 SGHTA, CDR2 FQGTGA. CDR3 region: CASSLVRTGELFF. Partial CDR3 DNA: TGTGCCAGCAGCTTAGTCCGGACCGGGGAG. Full variable domain (missing parts from reference TRBV7-3 and TRBJ2-2): GAGVSQTPSNKVTEKGKYVELRCDPISGHTALYWYRQSLGQGPEFLIYFQGTGAADDSGLPNDRFFAVRPEGSVSTLKIQRTERGDSAVYLCASSLVRTGELFFGEGSRLTVL.

This clone was recorded at least ten times. With the read ending 3 residues before the CDR3 end, the germline J gene is used to fill in that end. The chain recombines TRBV20-1 with TRBJ2-2; D perhaps matches TRBD2 (6 bases). This CDR3 is 15 amino acids long. From germline, CDR1 is DFQATT and CDR2 SNEGSKA (reference sequence). Trimming took 6 bases from V and 1 from J, leaving 15 bases between them. The CDR3 reads CSAPKGTLNTGELFF. The covered CDR3 bases are TGCAGTGCCCCAAAAGGGACTCTGAACACCGGGGAG.

A word on this clone: The sequence runs out 3 residues before the end of the CDR3; the remainder is reconstructed from the germline J gene. V is TRBV10-2 and J is TRBJ2-1; possible D gene TRBD2, 6 bases. Per the germline V gene, CDR1 is WSHSY and CDR2 is SAAADI. This CDR3 has 17 residues. Trimming removed 2 bases at V and 4 bases at J, with 18 bases between. Here the CDR3 reads CASSERRDSLRYNEQFF. Incomplete CDR3 DNA: TGCGCCAGCAGTGAGAGAAGGGACTCCCTCAGGTACAATGAG.

This clone appeared many times. The sequence runs out 3 residues before the end of the CDR3; the remainder is reconstructed from the germline J gene. This chain uses TRBV12-5 with TRBJ2-2; D not certain. Germline CDR1 reads LGHNT; CDR2 reads FRNRAP. Trimming stripped 1 base from V and 6 bases from J, with 15 bases between. The CDR3 extends over 16 amino acids. CDR3 bases read: TGTGCTAGTGGTTTGGGATTTAACAGAAGGGCCGGGGAG. As protein: CASGLGFNRRAGE. Given in full, the CDR3 is CASGLGFNRRAGELFF.

Only a few counts were recorded for this clone. The read ends 3 residues before the CDR3 terminus; that terminus is restored from the germline J gene. The chain joins TRBV30 to TRBJ2-2, with TRBD1 as a possible D gene (5 bases). The CDR3 has 14 residues. Germline-derived CDR1 and CDR2 are GTSNPN and SVGIG (reference sequence). The CDR3 bases that were read are TGTGCCTGGAGTGTAGCAGGGTCAAATTCACCG. It codes for CAWSVAGSNSP. The CDR3 in its entirety is CAWSVAGSNSPLFF.

The sample holds many counts of this clone. The CDR3 goes on 3 residues after the read ends, and that part is filled in from the germline J gene. The chain is built from TRBV20-1 and TRBJ1-1; D remains unclear. CDR3 length: 14 residues. Germline loops: CDR1 DFQATT, CDR2 SNEGSKA (reference sequence). V was cut by 6 bases and J by 1 base, with 15 bases left in between. This CDR3 is CSAQARLGNTEAFF. Partial CDR3 DNA: TGCAGTGCCCAGGCACGCCTGGGGAACACTGAA.

This clone was observed at least ten times. The read terminates 3 residues ahead of where the CDR3 ends, so the germline J gene completes it. The rearrangement joins TRBV20-1 to TRBJ1-5, with a possible D match to TRBD1 (5 bases). CDR1 is DFQATT, CDR2 SNEGSKA, per germline (reference sequence). The CDR3 contains 14 residues. Trimming cost V 5 bases and J 1 base, with 12 bases left between them. CDR3 loop: CSAAPGESNQPQHF. CDR3 bases read: TGCAGTGCTGCCCCGGGGGAAAGCAATCAGCCC.

As regards this clone: A much larger clone sits a single nucleotide away, making a read error possible. The read falls 3 residues short of the CDR3 end, and the missing part is taken from the germline J gene. V and J are TRBV11-3 and TRBJ1-6, with 7 bases identical to TRBD1. This CDR3 region has 14 residues. The ends lost 6 bases at V and 3 bases at J; junction bases unmatched: 2. In germline, CDR1 is SGHNT, CDR2 YENEEA. CDR3 region: CASRRDSYNSPLHF. The part of the CDR3 DNA that was read is TGTGCCAGCAGACGGGACAGCTATAATTCACCC. Together with reference TRBV11-3 and TRBJ1-6, the CDR3 gives the full variable domain: EAGVVQSPRYKIIEKKQPVAFWCNPISGHNTLYWYLQNLGQGPELLIRYENEEAVDDSQLPKDRFSAERLKGVDSTLKIQPAELGDSAVYLCASRRDSYNSPLHFGNGTRLTVT.

This clone has just a few counts. The missing CDR3 end, 3 residues past where the read stops, is filled in from the germline J gene. This chain uses TRBV5-1 with TRBJ2-1, with TRBD1 matching 7 bases. V was pared by 4 bases and J by 4 bases, with 5 bases of the junction left unmatched. Germline loops: CDR1 SGHRS, CDR2 YFSETQ. The CDR3 is made up of 14 amino acids. The CDR3: CASSRRDSYNEQFF. The DNA read from the CDR3 is TGCGCCAGCAGCCGCCGGGACAGTTACAATGAG.

Ten or more counts support this clone. From the germline J gene comes the end of the CDR3, since the read stops 3 residues before it. The genes are TRBV11-3 and TRBJ1-5; D is undetermined. The CDR3 runs 13 residues. CDR1 is SGHNT, CDR2 YENEEA, per germline. The ends were cut back, 4 bases at V and 6 bases at J, with 10 bases in the middle. The CDR3 sequence is CASSSSSGQPQHF. Incomplete CDR3 DNA: TGTGCCAGCAGCTCAAGTTCGGGTCAGCCC.

This clone was recorded many times. The read finishes 3 residues shy of the CDR3 end, and the germline J gene is used to complete it. The chain employs TRBV20-1 and TRBJ2-5; TRBD2 agrees at 11 bases. Germline V CDR1 and CDR2: DFQATT, SNEGSKA (reference sequence). The CDR3 is made up of 19 amino acids. V trimming: 5 bases; J trimming: 5 bases; junction bases outside the gene matches: 22. The DNA read from the CDR3 is TGCAGTGCTCCCCACGCCCCTCGAACTAGCGGGAGTTGGGTGGAGACC. Encoded protein: CSAPHAPRTSGSWVET. The entire CDR3 is CSAPHAPRTSGSWVETQYF.

This clone was seen repeatedly, ten times or more. The read halts 3 residues ahead of the CDR3 end, with the missing end drawn from the germline J gene. The rearrangement uses TRBV19 and TRBJ2-3; perhaps TRBD2 as D (6 bases). Trimming cost V 6 bases and J 5 bases, with 12 bases left between them. Germline V gene sequence: CDR1 LNHDA, CDR2 SQIVND (reference sequence). The CDR3 totals 13 residues. Partial CDR3 DNA: TGTGCCAGTAGGACTAGGGCGATAGATACG. This codes for CASRTRAIDT. The whole CDR3 protein is CASRTRAIDTQYF.

The table lists this clone with many counts. The DNA ends 3 residues before the CDR3 does, and the rest of the CDR3 is filled in from the germline J gene. The chain couples TRBV30 to TRBJ2-2, with 8 bases that match TRBD1. Trimming removed 0 bases from V and 6 bases from J; junction bases left unmatched: 6. The CDR3 sequence is 15 residues long. From germline, CDR1 is GTSNPN and CDR2 SVGIG (reference sequence). The CDR3 bases that were read are TGTGCCTGGAGTGTACGGACAGGGAAGGCCGGGGAG. Translation gives CAWSVRTGKAGE. The CDR3, in full, reads CAWSVRTGKAGELFF.

This clone was seen a few times. The missing CDR3 end, 3 residues past where the read stops, is filled in from the germline J gene. The genes are TRBV30 and TRBJ2-2, with a tentative D call TRBD2 (7 bases). The CDR3 sequence is 16 residues long. The V gene's germline CDR1 is GTSNPN and CDR2 SVGIG (reference sequence). CDR3 loop: CAWSVRRGGVTEKLFF. The DNA read from the CDR3 is TGTGCCTGGAGTGTAAGAAGGGGGGGAGTAACCGAAAAG.

This clone was counted between two and nine times. Germline and junction disagree at one end, which may indicate a read error. The read falls 3 residues short of the CDR3 end, and the missing part is taken from the germline J gene. Other DNA sequences in the same sample also yield this CDR3. The chain employs TRBV18 and TRBJ1-3, with 7 bases that match TRBD1. CDR1 is KGHSH, CDR2 LQKENI, per germline. The CDR3 has 19 residues. The part of the CDR3 DNA that was read is TGTGCCAGCTCACCAATCCGGGACAGCCTATCCCCCTCTGGAAACACA. As protein: CASSPIRDSLSPSGNT. The entire CDR3 is CASSPIRDSLSPSGNTIYF.

This clone was seen ten or more times. The read stops 3 residues short of the end of the CDR3; the missing end is completed from the germline J gene. This sequence joins TRBV5-6 and TRBJ2-1; TRBD1 matches at 10 bases. Germline CDR1 and CDR2: SGHDT and YYEEEE. V gave up 2 bases and J gave up 2 bases; unmatched junction bases: 1. The CDR3 runs to 15 residues. The CDR3 bases that were read are TGTGCCAGCAGCTTCGGGACAGGGGCCTACAATGAG. Its protein product is CASSFGTGAYNE. The complete CDR3 protein is CASSFGTGAYNEQFF. The complete variable domain, with remaining parts taken from reference TRBV5-6 and TRBJ2-1, reads DAGVTQSPTHLIKTRGQQVTLRCSPKSGHDTVSWYQQALGQGPQFIFQYYEEEERQRGNFPDRFSGHQFPNYSSELNVNALLLGDSALYLCASSFGTGAYNEQFFGPGTRLTVL.

This clone was found many times. The CDR3 end falls 3 residues outside the read, so it is completed with the germline J gene. V usage is TRBV5-5 and J usage is TRBJ2-4; D is uncertain. CDR1 is SGHKS, CDR2 YYEKEE, per germline (reference sequence). The CDR3 consists of 11 residues. The sequenced part of the CDR3 DNA is TGTGCCAGCAGCTTGGGGCCTCCT. Translating it yields CASSLGPP. The complete CDR3 reads CASSLGPPQYF.

This clone was seen repeatedly, ten times or more. From the germline J gene comes the end of the CDR3, since the read stops 3 residues before it. This chain uses TRBV20-1 with TRBJ1-3; 9 bases map to TRBD1. Germline assignment: CDR1 DFQATT and CDR2 SNEGSKA (reference sequence). The V segment lost 0 bases and the J segment 8 bases; nucleotides outside the gene matches: 11. The CDR3 sequence is 16 residues long. The CDR3 DNA, read in part, is TGCAGTGCTAGAGATCCGGGACAGGGAGCGGAGGACACC. As protein: CSARDPGQGAEDT. The complete CDR3 reads CSARDPGQGAEDTIYF.

The table lists this clone with a few counts. The read ends 3 residues shy of where the CDR3 ends; the end is completed using the germline J gene. The chain has TRBV30 and TRBJ1-2; no definite D call. Germline V gives CDR1 GTSNPN, CDR2 SVGIG (reference sequence). The CDR3 runs to 11 residues. CDR3 DNA, as far as it was read: TGTGCCTGGAGTGGGCAGAACGAC. It encodes CAWSGQND. Given in full, the CDR3 is CAWSGQNDYTF.

This clone has a handful of counts. The read finishes 3 residues shy of the CDR3 end, and the germline J gene is used to complete it. The chain links TRBV27 to TRBJ2-7; 11 positions agree with TRBD1. After removal of 4 bases from V and 2 bases from J, the junction contained 4 bases not matched to a gene. The germline gives CDR1 MNHEY, CDR2 SMNVEV (reference sequence). The CDR3 is made up of 15 amino acids. CDR3 DNA (partial): TGTGCCAGCAGTTCCGGGACAGGGGGTCCCTACGAG. Translation gives CASSSGTGGPYE. Given in full, the CDR3 is CASSSGTGGPYEQYF.

This clone was observed many times. The missing CDR3 end, 3 residues past where the read stops, is filled in from the germline J gene. The rearrangement links TRBV5-5 to TRBJ2-7; D uncertain. There are 14 residues in the CDR3. CDR1 SGHKS and CDR2 YYEKEE come from the germline V gene (reference sequence). V shed 3 bases and J shed 6 bases, with 16 bases lying between them. The sequenced CDR3 bases are TGTGCCAGCAGCTCTGACTTGGTCGGTTTCGAG. Amino acids: CASSSDLVGFE. The entire CDR3 protein reads CASSSDLVGFEQYF.

This clone was recorded a few times. At one boundary the junction diverges from the germline segment, which might be a read error. The read falls 3 residues short of the CDR3 end, and the missing part is taken from the germline J gene. V and J are TRBV6-1 and TRBJ2-1, with D tentatively TRBD1 (6 bases). Germline-derived CDR1 and CDR2 are MNHNS and SASEGT. The CDR3 loop spans 16 amino acids. The CDR3 sequence: CASSVGQTSSHNEQFF. The covered CDR3 bases are TGTGCCAGCAGTGTTGGACAGACAAGCTCCCACAATGAG.

The sample holds many counts of this clone. The CDR3 sequence is CASSIDSASSYEQYF. The covered CDR3 bases are TGTGCCAGTAGTATCGACAGCGCGAGCTCCTACGAG. V gene TRBV19 combines with J gene TRBJ2-7; D is possibly TRBD1 (5 bases). The read gets to within 3 residues of the CDR3 end, and the germline J gene fills in the rest. This CDR3 region has 15 residues. Trimming cost V 3 bases and J 0 bases, with 12 bases left between them. Germline V gene sequence: CDR1 LNHDA, CDR2 SQIVND (reference sequence).

This clone has at least ten counts. The sequenced fragment ends 3 residues before the CDR3 boundary, so the rest is inferred from the germline J gene. The gene calls are TRBV12-5 and TRBJ2-3, with D possibly matching TRBD2 (5 bases). Germline V gene lookup returns CDR1 LGHNT and CDR2 FRNRAP. This CDR3 is 15 amino acids long. Trimming removed 5 bases from V and 2 bases from J, with 14 bases in between. The CDR3 protein is CASGRGLRTTDTQYF. The sequenced CDR3 bases are TGTGCTAGTGGTCGGGGTCTAAGAACCACAGATACG. The whole variable domain, filled in from reference TRBV12-5 and TRBJ2-3, reads DARVTQTPRHKVTEMGQEVTMRCQPILGHNTVFWYRQTMMQGLELLAYFRNRAPLDDSGMPKDRFSAEMPDATLATLKIQPSEPRDSAVYFCASGRGLRTTDTQYFGPGTRLTVL.

This clone was counted many times. The CDR3 extends 3 residues past the end of the read, so its final part is completed from the germline J gene. Different DNA sequences within this sample yield the same CDR3. The chain carries TRBV5-1 and TRBJ2-2, with 10 bases matching TRBD2. The V and J ends lost 0 bases and 5 bases, in that order; junction bases with no gene match: 7. The germline V gene encodes CDR1 SGHRS and CDR2 YFSETQ. CDR3 length: 17 amino acids. CDR3 bases read: TGCGCCAGCAGCTTGGGGAATACGGGACTAGCGACCGGGGAG. Protein sequence: CASSLGNTGLATGE. The complete CDR3 protein is CASSLGNTGLATGELFF.

This clone was observed at least ten times. The missing CDR3 end, 3 residues past where the read stops, is filled in from the germline J gene. V is TRBV5-6 and J is TRBJ2-4, with D maybe TRBD1 (5 bases). CDR3 size: 14 residues. The germline gives CDR1 SGHDT, CDR2 YYEEEE. Trimming removed 0 bases at V and 7 bases at J, with 11 bases between. The DNA read from the CDR3 is TGTGCCAGCAGCTTGGGATCGGCAGGGAACATT. Translated, it gives CASSLGSAGNI. The whole CDR3 sequence is CASSLGSAGNIQYF.